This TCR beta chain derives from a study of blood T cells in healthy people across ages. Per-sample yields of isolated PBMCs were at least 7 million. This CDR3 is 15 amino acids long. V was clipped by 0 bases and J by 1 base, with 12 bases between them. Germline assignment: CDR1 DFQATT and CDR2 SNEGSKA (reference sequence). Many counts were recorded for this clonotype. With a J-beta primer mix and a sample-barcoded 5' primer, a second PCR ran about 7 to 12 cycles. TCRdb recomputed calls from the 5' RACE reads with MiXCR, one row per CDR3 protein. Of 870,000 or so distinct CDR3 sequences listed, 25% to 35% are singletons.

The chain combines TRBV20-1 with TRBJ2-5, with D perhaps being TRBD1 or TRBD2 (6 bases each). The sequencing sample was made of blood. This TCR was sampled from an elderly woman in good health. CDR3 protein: CSARDGGRGQETQYF. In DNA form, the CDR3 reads TGCAGTGCTAGAGATGGGGGGCGGGGCCAAGAGACCCAGTACTTC.